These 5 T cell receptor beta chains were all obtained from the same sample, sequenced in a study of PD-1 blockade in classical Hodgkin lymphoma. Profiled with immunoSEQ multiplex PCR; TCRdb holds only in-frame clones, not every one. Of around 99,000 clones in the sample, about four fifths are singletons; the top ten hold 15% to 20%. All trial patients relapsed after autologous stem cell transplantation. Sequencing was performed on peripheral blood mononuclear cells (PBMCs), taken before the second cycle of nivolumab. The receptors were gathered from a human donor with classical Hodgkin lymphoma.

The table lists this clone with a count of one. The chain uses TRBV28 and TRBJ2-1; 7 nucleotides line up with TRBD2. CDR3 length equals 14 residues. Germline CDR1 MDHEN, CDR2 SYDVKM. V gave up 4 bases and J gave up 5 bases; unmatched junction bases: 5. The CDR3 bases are TGTGCCAGCAGTTCACCGGGAGGAAACAATGAGCAGTTCTTC. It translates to CASSSPGGNNEQFF.

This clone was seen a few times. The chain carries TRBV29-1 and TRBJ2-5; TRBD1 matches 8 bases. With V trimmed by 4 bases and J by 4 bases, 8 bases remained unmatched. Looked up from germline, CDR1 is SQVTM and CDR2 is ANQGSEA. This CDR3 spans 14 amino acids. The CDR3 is CSVGDTGTGETQYF. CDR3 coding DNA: TGCAGCGTTGGGGATACCGGGACAGGAGAGACCCAGTACTTC.

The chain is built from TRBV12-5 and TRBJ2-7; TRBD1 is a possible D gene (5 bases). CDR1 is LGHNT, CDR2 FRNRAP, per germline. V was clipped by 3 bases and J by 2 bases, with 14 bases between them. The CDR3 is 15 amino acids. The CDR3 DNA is TGTGCTAGTGGTTTAGGAGTGCAGGGCGCCTACGAGCAGTACTTC. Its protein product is CASGLGVQGAYEQYF.

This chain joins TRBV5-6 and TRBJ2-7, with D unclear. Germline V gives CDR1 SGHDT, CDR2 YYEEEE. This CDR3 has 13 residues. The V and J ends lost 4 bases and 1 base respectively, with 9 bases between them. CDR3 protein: CASSPRTSYEQYF. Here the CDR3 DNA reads TGTGCCAGCAGCCCCCGGACGTCCTACGAGCAGTACTTC.

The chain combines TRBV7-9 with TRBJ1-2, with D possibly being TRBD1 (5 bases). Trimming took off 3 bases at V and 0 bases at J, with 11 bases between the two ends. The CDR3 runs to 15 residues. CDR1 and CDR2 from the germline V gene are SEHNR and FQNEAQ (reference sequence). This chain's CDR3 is CASSFGTPTNYGYTF. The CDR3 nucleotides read TGTGCCAGCAGCTTTGGGACCCCTACTAACTATGGCTACACCTTC. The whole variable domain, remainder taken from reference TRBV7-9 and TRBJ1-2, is DTGVSQNPRHKITKRGQNVTFRCDPISEHNRLYWYRQTLGQGPEFLTYFQNEAQLEKSRLLSDRFSAERPKGSFSTLEIQRTEQGDSAMYLCASSFGTPTNYGYTFGSGTRLTVV.